Here is one T cell receptor beta chain with its context. The source material, RNA transcripts, was used to amplify TCR beta CDR3 regions. TCR CDR3 regions were first amplified by RT-PCR with HTBI primers. Using its own MiXCR run on the multiplex PCR reads, TCRdb lists one record per CDR3 protein. The sample lists a few hundred thousand distinct CDR3 sequences, 15% occurring once. The sample comes from a study of T cells in Graves' hyperthyroidism and ophthalmopathy. The J segment lost 8 bases and the V segment lost 2 bases, leaving 10 bases of the junction unmatched. Per germline, CDR1 WNHNN and CDR2 SYGVQD (reference sequence). The CDR3 contains 17 residues.

The sequence was collected from a woman in her 30s with Graves' hyperthyroidism. The J gene is TRBJ2-1, the V gene TRBV10-1; 12 bases agree with TRBD2. Sequenced material: blood. CDR3 region: CASSELAGGDILDEQFF. The CDR3 nucleotides are TGCGCCAGCAGTGAGCTAGCGGGAGGGGATATTTTGGATGAGCAGTTCTTC.